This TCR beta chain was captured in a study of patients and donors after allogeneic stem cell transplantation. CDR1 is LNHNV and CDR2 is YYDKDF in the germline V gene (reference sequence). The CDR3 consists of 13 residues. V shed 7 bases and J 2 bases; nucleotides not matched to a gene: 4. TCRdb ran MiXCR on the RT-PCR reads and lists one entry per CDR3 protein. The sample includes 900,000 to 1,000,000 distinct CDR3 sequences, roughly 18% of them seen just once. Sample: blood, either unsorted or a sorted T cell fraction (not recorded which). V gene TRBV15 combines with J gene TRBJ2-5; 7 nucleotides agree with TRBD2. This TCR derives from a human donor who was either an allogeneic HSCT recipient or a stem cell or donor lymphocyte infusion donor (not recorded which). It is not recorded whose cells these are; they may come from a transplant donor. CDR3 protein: CATNGGLQETQYF. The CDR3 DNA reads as TGTGCCACCAACGGGGGACTACAAGAGACCCAGTACTTC.